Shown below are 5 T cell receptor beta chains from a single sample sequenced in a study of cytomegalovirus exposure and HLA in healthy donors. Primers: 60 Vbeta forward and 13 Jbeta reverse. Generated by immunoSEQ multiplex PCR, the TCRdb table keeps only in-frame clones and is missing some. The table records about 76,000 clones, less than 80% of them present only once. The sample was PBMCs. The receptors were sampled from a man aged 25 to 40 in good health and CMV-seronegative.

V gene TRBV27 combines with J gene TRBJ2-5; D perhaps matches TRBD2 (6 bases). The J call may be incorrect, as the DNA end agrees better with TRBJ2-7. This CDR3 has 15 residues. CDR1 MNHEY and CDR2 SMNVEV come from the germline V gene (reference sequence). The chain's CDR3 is CASSLKWEVLSEQYF. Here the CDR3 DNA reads TGTGCCAGCAGTTTGAAGTGGGAGGTCCTGAGCGAGCAGTACTTC.

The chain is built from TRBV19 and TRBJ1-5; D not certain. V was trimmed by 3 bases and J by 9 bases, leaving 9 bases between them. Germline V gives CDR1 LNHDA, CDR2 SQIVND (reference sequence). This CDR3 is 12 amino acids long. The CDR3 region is CASSIPGGPQHF. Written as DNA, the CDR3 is TGTGCCAGTAGTATCCCCGGTGGGCCCCAGCATTTT.

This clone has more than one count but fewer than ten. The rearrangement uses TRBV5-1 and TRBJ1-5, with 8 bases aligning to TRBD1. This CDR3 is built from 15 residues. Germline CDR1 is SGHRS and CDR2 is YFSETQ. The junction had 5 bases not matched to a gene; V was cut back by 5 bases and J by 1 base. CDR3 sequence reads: CASRTGTGSNQPQHF. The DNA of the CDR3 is TGCGCCAGCAGGACCGGGACAGGAAGCAATCAGCCCCAGCATTTT.

The CDR3 coding sequence is TGTGCCAGCAGCTGGGGTAGCGGGGGCACAGATACGCAGTATTTT. It is translated as CASSWGSGGTDTQYF. The chain has TRBV7-9 and TRBJ2-3, with TRBD2 matching over 8 bases. In germline, CDR1 is SEHNR, CDR2 FQNEAQ (reference sequence). With 4 bases clipped from V and 1 base from J, the junction kept 4 bases outside the gene matches. There are 15 residues in the CDR3.

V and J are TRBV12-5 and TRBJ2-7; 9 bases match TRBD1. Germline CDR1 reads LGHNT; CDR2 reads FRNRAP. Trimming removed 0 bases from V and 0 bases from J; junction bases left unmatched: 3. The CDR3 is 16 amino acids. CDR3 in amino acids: CASGLVLGQGSYEQYF. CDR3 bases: TGTGCTAGTGGTTTGGTACTGGGACAGGGCTCCTACGAGCAGTACTTC.